This T cell receptor (beta chain) was captured by sequencing in a study of blood T cell repertoires in COVID-19. Study information: Samples came from the United States, Italy and Spain, spanning acute and convalescent COVID-19. PBMCs, B-cell-depleted T cells, or T cells provided the cDNA or gDNA that made up the material.

J was trimmed by 5 bases and V by 3 bases; bases with no gene match: 9. Germline CDR1 and CDR2: SGDLS and YYNGEE. The CDR3 is made up of 15 amino acids. Original handling: Researchers report that nucleated cell counts were estimated from reference gene primer amplification. TCRdb's table, derived via immunoSEQ multiplex PCR, lists solely in-frame clones and lacks some. V and J calls and clone size are those listed in that table; D and trimming were worked out from the DNA. The sample lists approximately 200,000 clones, roughly four fifths occurring once. The receptor was derived from a human donor with acute or convalescent COVID-19. The donor label of this sample is uncertain. The chain recombines TRBV9 with TRBJ2-5; 8 nucleotides align to TRBD2. The sequenced sample consisted of peripheral blood. CDR3 residues: CASSASGTSGETQYF. The CDR3 DNA is TGTGCCAGCAGCGCCTCCGGGACTAGTGGTGAGACCCAGTACTTC.